The text below deals with one T cell receptor beta chain. What it binds is unknown. This entry belongs to a study of cytomegalovirus exposure and HLA in healthy donors. As for the study in general: The same platform was used for the approximately 110 validation repertoires and the 650 to 800 first-cohort repertoires, a later analysis reported.

Points from the study as a whole: It was approximately 150 TCR beta chains that were listed as cytomegalovirus-associated. Rare sequences made up most TCRs, while some public TCRs were found in many donors.

The CDR3 loop spans 14 amino acids. The V gene's germline CDR1 is MNHNS and CDR2 SASEGT. The trim removed 2 bases at V and 2 bases at J, leaving 2 bases unmatched. TCRdb's table, derived via immunoSEQ multiplex PCR, lists solely in-frame clones and lacks some. The data show under 350,000 clones, 65% to 90% seen once. The J gene is TRBJ2-7, the V gene TRBV6-1; 8 nucleotides agree with TRBD1. The clonotype comes from a woman in her late teens or twenties in good health and CMV-seronegative. Sequenced material: PBMCs. CDR3 nucleotide sequence: TGTGCCAGCAGTGAAAGGACAGGGCCCTACGAGCAGTACTTC. Translation: CASSERTGPYEQYF.